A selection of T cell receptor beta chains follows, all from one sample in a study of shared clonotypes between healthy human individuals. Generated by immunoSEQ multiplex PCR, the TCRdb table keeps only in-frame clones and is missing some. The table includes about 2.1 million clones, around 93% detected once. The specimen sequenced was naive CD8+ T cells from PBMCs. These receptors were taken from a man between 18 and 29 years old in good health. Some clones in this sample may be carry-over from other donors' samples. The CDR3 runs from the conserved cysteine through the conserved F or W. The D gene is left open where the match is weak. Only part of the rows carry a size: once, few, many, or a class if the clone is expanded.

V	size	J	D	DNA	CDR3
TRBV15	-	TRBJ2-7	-	TGTGCCACCAGCCCCCAGGGTAGCTCCTACGAGCAGTACTTC	CATSPQGSSYEQYF
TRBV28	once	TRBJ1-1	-	TGTGCCAGCAGTTTGCTCAGACAGTACCCCCCGGGAGAAGCTTTCTTT	CASSLLRQYPPGEAFF
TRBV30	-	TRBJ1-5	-	TGTGCCTGGAGTCCGGGGGGCTGGCAGCCCCAGCATTTT	CAWSPGGWQPQHF
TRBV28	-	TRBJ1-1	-	TGTGCCAGCAGTAGGATTTCTAGGGGGATCAACACTGAAGCTTTCTTT	CASSRISRGINTEAFF
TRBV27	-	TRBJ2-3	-	TGTGCCAGCAGTACTAGCGTGGAGGGGGCGAGCACAGATACGCAGTATTTT	CASSTSVEGASTDTQYF
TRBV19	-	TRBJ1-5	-	TGTGCCAGTAGTCCTAGACAGTATTATCAGCCCCAGCATTTT	CASSPRQYYQPQHF
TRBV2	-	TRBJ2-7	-	TGTGCCAGCACCACTCGGGGGACCCCCTACGAGCAGTACTTC	CASTTRGTPYEQYF
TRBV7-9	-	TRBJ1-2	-	TGTGCCAGCAGCTTAGGGGAAACCTATGGCTACACCTTC	CASSLGETYGYTF
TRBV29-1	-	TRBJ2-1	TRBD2	TGCAGCGGACTGGGACTAGACGGTGGTGAGCAGTTCTTC	CSGLGLDGGEQFF
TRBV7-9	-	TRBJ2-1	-	TGTGCCAGCAGCACACTAAATGAGCAGTTCTTC	CASSTLNEQFF
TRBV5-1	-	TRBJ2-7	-	TGCGCCAGCAGTCGCCGGGACGGCGAGCAGTACTTC	CASSRRDGEQYF
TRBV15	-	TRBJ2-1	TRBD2	TGTGCCACCAGGACTAGCGGGAGATTCTTTGGGAATGAGCAGTTCTTC	CATRTSGRFFGNEQFF